These 20 T cell receptor beta chains were all obtained from the same sample, sequenced in a study of cytomegalovirus exposure and HLA in healthy donors. The PCR used 60 Vbeta and 13 Jbeta primers. Libraries were prepared by immunoSEQ multiplex PCR; TCRdb keeps only in-frame clonotypes and omits some of them. The sample consists of 80,000 to 100,000 clones, roughly 70% of them appearing once. The source material was PBMCs. The receptors come from a man aged 45-60 years in good health and CMV-seronegative.

The gene calls are TRBV7-9 and TRBJ2-5; a weak D match, TRBD2 (6 bases). Germline loops: CDR1 SEHNR, CDR2 FQNEAQ (reference sequence). Trimming removed 2 bases at V and 2 bases at J, with 9 bases between. The CDR3 extends over 14 amino acids. CDR3 in DNA: TGTGCCAGCAGCTTAAAAGCGGGTCAAGAGACCCAGTACTTC. This translates into CASSLKAGQETQYF.

The chain uses TRBV4-1 and TRBJ2-2; 8 bases map to TRBD2. CDR3 length: 19 amino acids. V lost 1 base to trimming and J lost 2 bases; unmatched junction nucleotides: 12. Germline CDR1 reads MGHRA; CDR2 reads YSYEKL. CDR3 protein: CASSQGSWAREENTGELFF. CDR3 coding DNA: TGCGCCAGCAGCCAAGGCTCGTGGGCGCGGGAGGAAAACACCGGGGAGCTGTTTTTT.

This clone was observed a few times. The rearrangement links TRBV19 to TRBJ2-7; 7 nucleotides align to TRBD1. Germline lookup yields CDR1 LNHDA and CDR2 SQIVND (reference sequence). The ends lost 3 bases at V and 2 bases at J; junction bases unmatched: 7. The CDR3 sequence is 15 residues long. The CDR3 coding sequence is TGTGCCAGTAGTATGGACCGGGACAGCCCCTACGAGCAGTACTTC. It encodes CASSMDRDSPYEQYF.

This chain connects TRBV9 to TRBJ1-3; unclear D gene. This CDR3 has 14 residues. V shed 3 bases and J shed 0 bases, with 7 bases lying between them. Germline V gene data show CDR1 as SGDLS and CDR2 as YYNGEE. The CDR3 loop is CASSAGFSGNTIYF. CDR3 in DNA: TGTGCCAGCAGCGCGGGGTTCTCTGGAAACACCATATATTTT.

This clone was seen a single time. This chain uses TRBV5-6 with TRBJ2-7, with TRBD2 matching 8 bases. This CDR3 is built from 15 residues. Trimming cost V 0 bases and J 7 bases; bases outside gene matches: 9. Per the germline V gene, CDR1 is SGHDT and CDR2 is YYEEEE. The CDR3 region is CASSLGDRGGREQYF. The CDR3, as DNA: TGTGCCAGCAGCTTGGGAGACCGGGGGGGTAGGGAGCAGTACTTC.

The rearrangement joins TRBV28 to TRBJ1-2, with D unclear. The CDR3 runs to 14 residues. Trimming removed 4 bases at V and 5 bases at J, with 14 bases between. Germline CDR1 and CDR2: MDHEN and SYDVKM. The CDR3 region has the DNA TGTGCCAGCAGTTGGGCCGACGATAGGTATGGCTACACCTTC. It translates to CASSWADDRYGYTF.

The CDR3 region has the DNA TGTGCCAGCAGCTCCCCCACACAGGGCGCTGGGGAGACCCAGTACTTC. This translates into CASSSPTQGAGETQYF. The chain is built from TRBV11-2 and TRBJ2-5; possible D gene TRBD1, 6 bases. There are 16 residues in the CDR3. The V end was cut by 4 bases, the J end by 5 bases, with 20 bases between. Germline CDR1 is SGHAT and CDR2 is FQNNGV.

The V gene is TRBV7-2, the J gene TRBJ2-5; 7 nucleotides align to TRBD1. This CDR3 comprises 15 residues. Germline assignment: CDR1 SGHTA and CDR2 FQGNSA. The junction had 8 bases not matched to a gene; V was cut back by 5 bases and J by 2 bases. CDR3: CASSPGQLLQETQYF. The CDR3 bases are TGTGCCAGCAGCCCGGGACAGCTCTTACAAGAGACCCAGTACTTC.

The chain employs TRBV6-1 and TRBJ1-6; D is ambiguous. Germline CDR1 is MNHNS and CDR2 is SASEGT. The CDR3 has 13 amino acids. Trimming removed 4 bases at V and 7 bases at J, with 8 bases between. In DNA, the CDR3 is TGTGCCAGCAGTGGTCTAGTGAATTCACCCCTCCACTTT. This translates into CASSGLVNSPLHF.

The chain recombines TRBV28 with TRBJ1-2; D may be TRBD1 (6 bases). V dropped 7 bases and J dropped 8 bases, with 23 bases sitting between them. This CDR3 has 15 amino acids. CDR1 and CDR2 from the germline V gene are MDHEN and SYDVKM. CDR3 bases: TGTGCCAGCACCACCCCCGGCGGCACACAGGGCGGCTACACCTTC. It yields the protein CASTTPGGTQGGYTF.

The V call is TRBV30, the J call TRBJ2-7, with D maybe TRBD2 (6 bases). In germline, CDR1 is GTSNPN, CDR2 SVGIG (reference sequence). The germline V and J ends were trimmed by 5 bases and 4 bases, with 9 bases remaining between them. This CDR3 spans 11 amino acids. The CDR3 is CAWGGGYEQYF. CDR3 DNA: TGTGCCTGGGGGGGAGGTTACGAGCAGTACTTC. The entire variable domain, with the rest obtained from reference TRBV30 and TRBJ2-7, is as follows: SQTIHQWPATLVQPVGSPLSLECTVEGTSNPNLYWYRQAAGRGLQLLFYSVGIGQISSEVPQNLSASRPQDRQFILSSKKLLLSDSGFYLCAWGGGYEQYFGPGTRLTVT.

This rearrangement joins TRBV2 to TRBJ2-6, with a weak D call TRBD2 (7 bases). The CDR3 consists of 15 residues. Deletions cut 7 bases from V and 5 bases from J, with 15 bases between. The germline gives CDR1 SNHLY, CDR2 FYNNEI. The CDR3 spells CASTPGGQWANVLTF. CDR3 DNA: TGTGCCAGCACTCCCGGGGGGCAGTGGGCCAACGTCCTGACTTTC.

The chain links TRBV6-5 to TRBJ2-2; 7 positions agree with TRBD2. The germline V gene has CDR1 MNHEY and CDR2 SVGAGI. Unmatched junction bases numbered 5, after V lost 6 bases and J lost 4 bases. CDR3 length: 14 residues. Here the CDR3 reads CASRSSGPTGELFF. The CDR3 DNA is TGTGCCAGCAGAAGTAGCGGGCCCACCGGGGAGCTGTTTTTT.

The gene calls are TRBV6-5 and TRBJ2-5; 7 nucleotides line up with TRBD2. Germline-derived CDR1 and CDR2 are MNHEY and SVGAGI. The CDR3 is 13 residues long. V dropped 8 bases and J dropped 5; count of bases not matched to a gene: 8. This CDR3 is CASAWGGIETQYF. CDR3 DNA sequence: TGTGCCAGCGCTTGGGGGGGGATCGAGACCCAGTACTTC.

This clone occurred a few times. The chain has TRBV7-9 and TRBJ1-2; D unclear. Germline V CDR1 and CDR2: SEHNR, FQNEAQ (reference sequence). Trimming took 2 bases from V and 0 from J, leaving 19 bases between them. The CDR3 extends over 18 amino acids. The chain's CDR3 is CASSLINPVILANYGYTF. DNA of the CDR3: TGTGCCAGCAGCTTAATAAATCCAGTAATCCTAGCTAACTATGGCTACACCTTC.

A few counts support this clone. The CDR3 region has the DNA TGCGCCAGCAGCTTAAATCGTGGAGCCTCTGGAAACACCATATATTTT. Translation: CASSLNRGASGNTIYF. This chain connects TRBV5-1 to TRBJ1-3; D not resolved. The CDR3 covers 16 residues. The germline CDR1 and CDR2 sequences are SGHRS and YFSETQ. The V end lost 2 bases, the J end lost 0 bases, and 12 bases lay between the germline ends. The full variable domain, completed using reference TRBV5-1 and TRBJ1-3, is KAGVTQTPRYLIKTRGQQVTLSCSPISGHRSVSWYQQTPGQGLQFLFEYFSETQRNKGNFPGRFSGRQFSNSRSEMNVSTLELGDSALYLCASSLNRGASGNTIYFGEGSWLTVV.

The J gene is TRBJ1-1, the V gene TRBV9; TRBD1 matches 9 bases. The germline V gene encodes CDR1 SGDLS and CDR2 YYNGEE. CDR3 length: 17 residues. V lost 2 bases, J lost 3 bases, and 11 bases stayed unmatched. This CDR3 reads CASSVTTSRDRDTEAFF. DNA of the CDR3: TGTGCCAGCAGCGTTACCACCTCCCGGGACAGGGACACTGAAGCTTTCTTT.

The rearrangement links TRBV6-5 to TRBJ1-2; D gene unclear. The germline CDR1 and CDR2 sequences are MNHEY and SVGAGI. This CDR3 has 14 amino acids. V was pared by 6 bases and J by 3 bases, with 14 bases between. In DNA, the CDR3 is TGTGCCAGCAGCCGGGCCCGGGGTGACTATGGCTACACCTTC. It is translated as CASSRARGDYGYTF.

This chain connects TRBV19 to TRBJ1-3, with a tentative D call TRBD1 (6 bases). The CDR3 contains 16 residues. Looked up from germline, CDR1 is LNHDA and CDR2 is SQIVND (reference sequence). V lost 8 bases and J lost 0, with 17 bases in between. The CDR3: CASLPTGPSSGNTIYF. CDR3 in DNA: TGTGCCAGTTTACCGACAGGCCCGAGCTCTGGAAACACCATATATTTT.

This clone was seen a handful of times. J is TRBJ2-7 and V is TRBV5-4, with a weak D call TRBD2 (5 bases). The length of the CDR3 is 14 residues. Germline values: CDR1 SGHNT, CDR2 YYREEE (reference sequence). Between the trimmed V and J ends, which lost 3 bases and 10 bases, there was a span of 20 bases. CDR3 region: CASSYLGDGARQYF. The CDR3 bases are TGTGCCAGCAGCTACCTGGGAGACGGCGCGCGACAGTACTTC.